Detailed here is one T cell receptor (beta chain). This sample is part of a study of patients and donors after allogeneic stem cell transplantation. The junction had 11 bases not matched to a gene; V was cut back by 6 bases and J by 7 bases. The CDR3 sequence is 14 residues long. Germline values: CDR1 MNHEY, CDR2 SMNVEV (reference sequence). TCRdb recomputed calls from the RT-PCR reads with MiXCR, one row per CDR3 protein. The sample yields 800,000 to 1,000,000 distinct CDR3 sequences, approximately 19% seen once. This clonotype was sampled from a human donor who was either an allogeneic HSCT recipient or a stem cell or donor lymphocyte infusion donor (not recorded which). It is not recorded whose cells these are; they may come from a transplant donor. The chain links TRBV27 to TRBJ1-2; TRBD1 aligns across 7 bases. Sequencing used blood, either unsorted or a sorted T cell fraction (not recorded which). The CDR3 here is CASSRDPGGGGYTF. The DNA for the CDR3 is TGTGCCAGCAGCCGGGATCCAGGGGGGGGTGGCTACACCTTC.